One and the same sample provided the 6 T cell receptor beta chains below, sequenced in a study of blood T cell repertoires in COVID-19. The data were produced by immunoSEQ multiplex PCR, yet TCRdb's version contains in-frame clones alone and is incomplete. Of a few hundred thousand clones detected, about 90% appear once; the ten largest clones hold under 2%. The sample comprised peripheral blood. Every receptor here comes from a man aged 40-49 years with active or convalescent COVID-19.

V gene TRBV5-6 combines with J gene TRBJ2-6; unclear D gene. The CDR3 sequence is 15 residues long. Trimming pared 0 bases from V and 0 bases from J, leaving 4 bases between. The germline gives CDR1 SGHDT, CDR2 YYEEEE. This chain's CDR3 is CASSLASSGANVLTF. CDR3 DNA: TGTGCCAGCAGCTTGGCCAGCTCTGGGGCCAACGTCCTGACTTTC.

This chain joins TRBV11-2 and TRBJ1-2, with D unclear. From germline, CDR1 is SGHAT and CDR2 FQNNGV. There are 13 residues in the CDR3. V was cut by 4 bases and J by 4 bases, with 10 bases left in between. CDR3 bases: TGTGCCAGCAGCTCCCAGGAAGCCTATGGCTACACCTTC. The encoded protein is CASSSQEAYGYTF.

The rearrangement uses TRBV2 and TRBJ1-5; D is unclear. The CDR3 is 13 amino acids. The germline V gene has CDR1 SNHLY and CDR2 FYNNEI. V lost 3 bases and J lost 4, with 7 bases in between. CDR3 region: CASSDQANQPQHF. In nucleotides, the CDR3 is TGTGCCAGCAGTGATCAGGCTAATCAGCCCCAGCATTTT.

The V call is TRBV19, the J call TRBJ1-5, with D unresolved. This CDR3 has 12 residues. In germline, CDR1 is LNHDA, CDR2 SQIVND (reference sequence). With 3 bases removed from V and 7 bases from J, the gap between germline ends came to 7 bases. The CDR3 here is CASSIPGQPQHF. DNA for the CDR3: TGTGCCAGTAGTATTCCGGGGCAGCCCCAGCATTTT.

A single count supports this clone. V is TRBV6-5 and J is TRBJ2-7; 7 bases line up with TRBD2. The CDR3 runs to 13 residues. The germline V gene encodes CDR1 MNHEY and CDR2 SVGAGI. The V and J ends lost 7 bases and 12 bases, in that order; junction bases with no gene match: 15. This chain's CDR3 is CASTTGGQTRSYF. CDR3 sequence (DNA): TGTGCCAGCACCACGGGAGGACAAACGCGGTCGTACTTC.

V usage is TRBV28 and J usage is TRBJ2-7, with D possibly being TRBD2 (5 bases). The CDR3 loop spans 15 amino acids. Trimming shortened V by 6 bases and J by 0 bases, and 15 bases separated the two germline ends. Germline V gene sequence: CDR1 MDHEN, CDR2 SYDVKM. The CDR3 reads CASSPWASGSYEQYF. CDR3 sequence (DNA): TGTGCCAGCAGCCCCTGGGCCAGCGGCTCCTACGAGCAGTACTTC.